This T cell receptor beta chain originates from a study of cytomegalovirus exposure and HLA in healthy donors. Overall study findings and caveats: Cytomegalovirus-associated status was assigned to 150 to 200 TCR beta chains. Analyzed later, most CMV-associated TCR beta chains appeared HLA-restricted.

Healthy bone marrow donors made up the donors. Worth noting for this clone: The antigen remains unidentified.

The V gene end was trimmed by 4 bases and the J gene end by 12 bases; junction bases not matched to a gene: 6. The CDR3 has 12 amino acids. The germline V gene encodes CDR1 SGHVS and CDR2 FQNEAQ. The PCR contained 60 Vbeta and 13 Jbeta primers. Profiling relied on immunoSEQ multiplex PCR, and the TCRdb table lists in-frame clones only, not all of them. This table has about 130,000 clones, 75% to 85% appearing once. The chain carries TRBV7-8 and TRBJ2-1, with 7 nucleotides matching TRBD2. Sequencing was performed on PBMCs. This sequence was found in a man aged 50 or older in good health and CMV-seronegative. DNA for the CDR3: TGTGCCAGCAGCTCGCCGGGGGAGGGGCAGTTCTTC. It specifies CASSSPGEGQFF.